This TCR beta chain emerged from a study of blood T cell repertoires in COVID-19. Sequencing was performed with immunoSEQ multiplex PCR; in TCRdb, only in-frame clones are kept and a portion is missing. The table lists 300,000 or so clones, approximately 86% of them singletons. The V gene end was trimmed by 2 bases and the J gene end by 0 bases; junction bases not matched to a gene: 9. Germline CDR1 reads ENHRY; CDR2 reads SYGVKD. The CDR3 length is 17 residues. Sample: PBMCs or T cells enriched from blood (not recorded which). The chain couples TRBV10-3 to TRBJ1-1; TRBD1 matches 7 bases. The source is a woman aged 40 to 50 with acute COVID-19. The CDR3 DNA reads TGTGCCATCAGTGAGCGGGACAGAAAAGGGATGAACACTGAAGCTTTCTTT. Translation: CAISERDRKGMNTEAFF.